The 4 T cell receptor beta chains in this list originate from one sample, sequenced in a study of OX40 agonist ivuxolimab in advanced cancers. The data were produced by immunoSEQ multiplex PCR, yet TCRdb's version contains in-frame clones alone and is incomplete. This table has about 82,000 clones, 92% appearing once. This specimen was CD4+ or CD8+ T cells sorted from blood, taken in a trial of the OX40 agonist ivuxolimab. The receptors were sampled from an adult with an advanced solid tumor such as melanoma, head and neck, liver or kidney cancer.

The chain carries TRBV6-1 and TRBJ2-7; D not certain. Per germline, CDR1 MNHNS and CDR2 SASEGT. The CDR3 is 12 amino acids. Trimming pared 1 base from V and 3 bases from J, leaving 4 bases between. CDR3 nucleotides: TGTGCCAGCAGTGAAGGGTTCTACGAGCAGTACTTC. Protein sequence: CASSEGFYEQYF.

V and J are TRBV7-3 and TRBJ2-1; 7 bases agree with TRBD2. The CDR3 consists of 16 residues. Germline trimming cut 5 bases from V and 0 bases from J; bases unmatched to any gene: 7. Germline lookup yields CDR1 SGHTA and CDR2 FQGTGA. This chain's CDR3 is CASSPSSGTSYNEQFF. DNA of the CDR3: TGTGCCAGCAGCCCCTCAAGCGGGACCTCCTACAATGAGCAGTTCTTC.

The rearrangement links TRBV18 to TRBJ1-1, with TRBD1 matching over 7 bases. CDR3 length equals 15 residues. The V gene's germline CDR1 is KGHSH and CDR2 LQKENI. V gave up 3 bases and J gave up 6 bases; unmatched junction bases: 10. The CDR3: CASSPIRQGDPEAFF. The CDR3 bases are TGTGCCAGCTCACCTATAAGGCAGGGGGACCCTGAAGCTTTCTTT.

This clone was counted a few times. Other DNA sequences in the sample encode the same CDR3. The rearrangement links TRBV7-3 to TRBJ1-6, with no clear D. The germline V and J ends were trimmed by 0 bases and 13 bases, with 13 bases remaining between them. This CDR3 spans 14 amino acids. The germline CDR1 and CDR2 sequences are SGHTA and FQGTGA. DNA of the CDR3: TGTGCCAGCAGCTTAACCCCCGCAGCGGGTCCCCTCCACTTT. It specifies CASSLTPAAGPLHF. The complete variable domain, with remaining parts taken from reference TRBV7-3 and TRBJ1-6, reads GAGVSQTPSNKVTEKGKYVELRCDPISGHTALYWYRQSLGQGPEFLIYFQGTGAADDSGLPNDRFFAVRPEGSVSTLKIQRTERGDSAVYLCASSLTPAAGPLHFGNGTRLTVT.